The 19 T cell receptor beta chains listed next were all sequenced from one sample in a study of CD8 T cells in ankylosing spondylitis. TCRdb re-called the 5' RACE reads through MiXCR, storing one row per CDR3 protein. Of 350,000 to 400,000 distinct CDR3 sequences in the sample, 20% to 25% were seen once. The sample comprised blood, either unsorted or a sorted T cell fraction (not recorded which). The receptors stem from a male donor with ankylosing spondylitis or in good health (not recorded which).

This clonotype was found a few times. V gene TRBV5-1 combines with J gene TRBJ2-1; 8 positions match TRBD1. The CDR3 is 16 amino acids. The V gene end was trimmed by 4 bases and the J gene end by 8 bases; junction bases not matched to a gene: 14. Germline values: CDR1 SGHRS, CDR2 YFSETQ. The chain's CDR3 is CASSPLPTGVLDEQFF. Written as DNA, the CDR3 is TGCGCCAGCAGCCCTTTACCGACAGGGGTTTTGGATGAGCAGTTCTTC.

The table lists this clonotype with a few counts. The rearrangement uses TRBV7-8 and TRBJ2-3, with a possible D match to TRBD1 (6 bases). The germline V gene encodes CDR1 SGHVS and CDR2 FQNEAQ. V lost 5 bases and J 0 bases, leaving 15 bases between the germline ends. The length of the CDR3 is 16 residues. The CDR3, as DNA: TGTGCCAGCAGCCCCGCCCCAGGGGCTAGCACAGATACGCAGTATTTT. Residues: CASSPAPGASTDTQYF. The complete variable domain, with remaining parts taken from reference TRBV7-8 and TRBJ2-3, reads GAGVSQSPRYKVAKRGQDVALRCDPISGHVSLFWYQQALGQGPEFLTYFQNEAQLDKSGLPSDRFFAERPEGSVSTLKIQRTQQEDSAVYLCASSPAPGASTDTQYFGPGTRLTVL.

This clonotype showed up just a few times. The genes are TRBV5-1 and TRBJ2-3; 10 bases are a match to TRBD1. Trimming took 1 base from V and 3 from J; bases not matched to a gene: 8. CDR1 and CDR2 from the germline V gene are SGHRS and YFSETQ. The length of the CDR3 is 17 residues. The CDR3 DNA reads TGCGCCAGCAGCTTGCGCCCCCGGGACAGGGGTACAGATACGCAGTATTTT. This translates into CASSLRPRDRGTDTQYF.

The CDR3 coding sequence is TGTGCCTGGAGTACCGCCGGGCCGCTTGCGACAGATACGCAGTATTTT. Protein sequence: CAWSTAGPLATDTQYF. V is TRBV30 and J is TRBJ2-3; D unresolved. The CDR3 spans 16 residues. Germline CDR1 is GTSNPN and CDR2 is SVGIG (reference sequence). V gave up 2 bases and J gave up 3 bases, with 18 bases separating them.

This rearrangement joins TRBV20-1 to TRBJ2-1, with D perhaps matching TRBD1 or TRBD2 (5 bases each). Germline loops: CDR1 DFQATT, CDR2 SNEGSKA (reference sequence). This CDR3 is 17 amino acids long. V was clipped by 0 bases and J by 0 bases, with 15 bases between them. CDR3 protein: CSARDPPAGSSYNEQFF. The CDR3 DNA reads as TGCAGTGCTAGAGACCCCCCGGCAGGGAGCTCCTACAATGAGCAGTTCTTC.

There are a few counts of this clonotype. This rearrangement joins TRBV24-1 to TRBJ2-3; D call uncertain. The CDR3 has 15 amino acids. Germline V gene lookup returns CDR1 KGHDR and CDR2 SFDVKD. Trimming removed 5 bases from V and 1 base from J, with 12 bases in between. The DNA for the CDR3 is TGTGCCACCAGTGGCCCCGCGACTGGCACAGATACGCAGTATTTT. The encoded protein is CATSGPATGTDTQYF.

The V and J genes are TRBV4-1 and TRBJ2-7; D gene unclear. V shed 3 bases and J shed 2 bases, with 8 bases lying between them. CDR1 MGHRA and CDR2 YSYEKL come from the germline V gene. This CDR3 region has 13 residues. CDR3: CASSHSTAYEQYF. CDR3 sequence (DNA): TGCGCCAGCAGCCATTCAACAGCCTACGAGCAGTACTTC.

This clonotype was detected a few times. The V call is TRBV27, the J call TRBJ2-3, with D possibly TRBD2 on 6 matching bases. V lost 3 bases and J 6 bases, leaving 16 bases between the germline ends. Per germline, CDR1 MNHEY and CDR2 SMNVEV (reference sequence). This CDR3 has 15 residues. The CDR3 here is CASSLGYSGLDTQYF. The CDR3 DNA follows: TGTGCCAGCAGTTTGGGGTACTCGGGACTTGATACGCAGTATTTT.

Written as DNA, the CDR3 is TGCGCCAGCAGCCAACCAAAAGGGGAAAGCGAGCAGTACTTC. Amino acids: CASSQPKGESEQYF. J is TRBJ2-7 and V is TRBV4-1, with a weak D call TRBD1 (5 bases). There are 14 residues in the CDR3. Germline values: CDR1 MGHRA, CDR2 YSYEKL. V lost 2 bases and J lost 6, with 14 bases in between.

This clonotype appeared a few times. The chain uses TRBV9 and TRBJ1-6; maybe TRBD1 (5 bases). Germline values: CDR1 SGDLS, CDR2 YYNGEE. This CDR3 comprises 15 residues. V was pared by 3 bases and J by 7 bases, with 14 bases between. The CDR3 is CASSDRDGENSPLHF. The CDR3, as DNA: TGTGCCAGCAGCGACCGGGACGGCGAAAATTCACCCCTCCACTTT. The complete variable domain, with remaining parts taken from reference TRBV9 and TRBJ1-6, reads DSGVTQTPKHLITATGQRVTLRCSPRSGDLSVYWYQQSLDQGLQFLIQYYNGEERAKGNILERFSAQQFPDLHSELNLSSLELGDSALYFCASSDRDGENSPLHFGNGTRLTVT.

This clonotype was detected only a few times. The chain joins TRBV12-3 or TRBV12-4 to TRBJ2-7, with D perhaps matching TRBD2 (5 bases). The CDR3 sequence is 14 residues long. Trimming removed 4 bases at V and 4 bases at J, with 14 bases between. The CDR3 here is CASSSGLRSYEQYF. As DNA, the CDR3 is TGTGCCAGCAGTTCGGGATTGAGGAGTTACGAGCAGTACTTC.

This clonotype appeared a few times. The rearrangement joins TRBV10-3 to TRBJ2-5; the D gene could be TRBD1 or TRBD2 (5 bases each). CDR1 ENHRY and CDR2 SYGVKD come from the germline V gene. The CDR3 is 14 amino acids. V gave up 6 bases and J gave up 1 base, with 12 bases separating them. In DNA, the CDR3 is TGTGCCATCAGGGGTTGGGGGTCCCAAGAGACCCAGTACTTC. It yields the protein CAIRGWGSQETQYF.

V and J are TRBV7-9 and TRBJ1-2, with D unclear. V gave up 5 bases and J gave up 0 bases, with 16 bases separating them. Germline V CDR1 and CDR2: SEHNR, FQNEAQ (reference sequence). This CDR3 spans 16 amino acids. CDR3 amino acids: CASSPYGREANYGYTF. The CDR3 nucleotides are TGTGCCAGCAGCCCATATGGGCGGGAAGCTAACTATGGCTACACCTTC.

The rearrangement links TRBV6-1 to TRBJ2-7, with 7 nucleotides matching TRBD2. Germline CDR1 MNHNS, CDR2 SASEGT. V trimming: 6 bases; J trimming: 1 base; junction bases outside the gene matches: 9. This CDR3 contains 15 residues. CDR3 loop: CASSSGLVRSYEQYF. The CDR3, as DNA: TGTGCCAGCAGCTCCGGACTAGTGAGGTCCTACGAGCAGTACTTC.

This chain links TRBV7-9 with TRBJ2-2; TRBD2 matches 7 bases. J lost 5 bases, V lost 6 bases, and 9 bases had no gene match. Looked up from germline, CDR1 is SEHNR and CDR2 is FQNEAQ (reference sequence). The CDR3 runs 15 residues. The CDR3 sequence is CASRLAIGETGELFF. CDR3 DNA: TGTGCCAGCAGACTAGCGATTGGGGAGACCGGGGAGCTGTTTTTT.

The gene calls are TRBV7-9 and TRBJ2-1; D uncertain. The CDR3 loop spans 15 amino acids. V shed 7 bases and J shed 8 bases, with 21 bases lying between them. Germline V gene data show CDR1 as SEHNR and CDR2 as FQNEAQ (reference sequence). The CDR3 protein is CASTPTGGSADEQFF. As DNA, the CDR3 is TGTGCCAGCACCCCGACGGGCGGTAGTGCGGATGAGCAGTTCTTC. Combining the CDR3 with reference TRBV7-9 and TRBJ2-1 gives the whole variable domain DTGVSQNPRHKITKRGQNVTFRCDPISEHNRLYWYRQTLGQGPEFLTYFQNEAQLEKSRLLSDRFSAERPKGSFSTLEIQRTEQGDSAMYLCASTPTGGSADEQFFGPGTRLTVL.

This clonotype was counted a few times. The rearrangement links TRBV9 to TRBJ2-3; TRBD2 agrees at 16 bases. The CDR3 is 16 residues long. J was trimmed by 5 bases and V by 4 bases; bases with no gene match: 4. CDR1 is SGDLS and CDR2 is YYNGEE in the germline V gene. The CDR3 sequence is CASSSGTSGGGDTQYF. The CDR3 DNA follows: TGTGCCAGCAGCTCTGGGACTAGCGGGGGGGGAGATACGCAGTATTTT.

The rearrangement uses TRBV27 and TRBJ2-3; the match to TRBD2 covers 7 bases. V dropped 3 bases and J dropped 2; count of bases not matched to a gene: 5. The CDR3 totals 15 residues. CDR1 MNHEY and CDR2 SMNVEV come from the germline V gene (reference sequence). In DNA form, the CDR3 reads TGTGCCAGCAGTTTCTCTAGCGGATACACAGATACGCAGTATTTT. Its protein is CASSFSSGYTDTQYF.

This sequence joins TRBV5-6 and TRBJ2-3; D is unresolved. Trimming shortened V by 3 bases and J by 5 bases, and 10 bases separated the two germline ends. CDR3 length equals 13 residues. CDR1 is SGHDT and CDR2 is YYEEEE in the germline V gene. The CDR3 reads CASSSTLGDTQYF. CDR3 sequence (DNA): TGTGCCAGCAGCTCCACCCTGGGAGATACGCAGTATTTT.